Listed below are T cell receptor beta chains from one sample, sequenced in a study of shared clonotypes between healthy human individuals. Only in-frame clones appear in the TCRdb table, and some are missing; sequencing was by immunoSEQ multiplex PCR. The sample yields roughly 2 million clones, over 85% seen once. Sequenced sample: naive CD8+ T cells sorted from blood. The receptors were gathered from a man aged 18 to 30 in good health. Each CDR3 is given with its conserved first and last residue.

TRBV21-1 CASSPPGPEALDTEAFF
TRBV7-9 CASSLSSAGNSLEGEQFF
TRBV28 CASSAQGLNEQYF
TRBV27 CASSFFGTAFSYEQYF
TRBV4-2 CASSPPRTGHNTEAFF
TRBV7-9 CASSLGLNYGETQYF
TRBV7-9 CASSPLTGNGFDYTF
TRBV14 CASSLNRGDSYNEQFF
TRBV2 CASSEAYIEVFQPQHF
TRBV13 CASSLERDEQYF
TRBV5-6 CASSSALTYEQYF
TRBV27 CASSWDSQETQYF
TRBV5-1 CASSSGGLEGTEAFF
TRBV5-4 CASSQDHWGLTEAFF
TRBV11-2 CASSFDRVYEQYF
TRBV6-5 CASSAGTGNEQFF
TRBV28 CASSRTGEGGNTIYF
TRBV6-5 CASSLDGNYGYTF
TRBV4-2 CASSQGASGGRYNEQFF
TRBV5-4 CASSPSTPDRASSYEQYF
TRBV7-8 CASSLPESPYEQYF
TRBV2 CASSEGNRGGFRIATNEKLFF
TRBV12-2 CASRRSGTANSPLHF
TRBV4-3 CASSPFGGPYEQYF
TRBV27 CASSLSFGGNEKLFF
TRBV2 CATASGSYEQYF
TRBV6-1 CASKDPGQGAYEQYF
TRBV27 CASSFIPLGSYEQYF
TRBV9 CASSVERSNEKLFF
TRBV6-1 CASSPGRGTSYEQYF